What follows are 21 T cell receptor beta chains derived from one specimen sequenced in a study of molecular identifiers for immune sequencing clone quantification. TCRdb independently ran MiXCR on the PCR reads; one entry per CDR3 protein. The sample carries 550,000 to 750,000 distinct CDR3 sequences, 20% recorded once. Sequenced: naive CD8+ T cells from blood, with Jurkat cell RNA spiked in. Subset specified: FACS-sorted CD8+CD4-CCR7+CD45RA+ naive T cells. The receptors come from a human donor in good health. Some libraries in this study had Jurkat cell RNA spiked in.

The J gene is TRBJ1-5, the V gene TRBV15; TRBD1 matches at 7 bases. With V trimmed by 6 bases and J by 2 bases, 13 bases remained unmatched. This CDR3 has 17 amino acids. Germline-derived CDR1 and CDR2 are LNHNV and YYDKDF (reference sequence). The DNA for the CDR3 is TGTGCCACCAGAGGAGGTGTACAGGGGCGCGGCAATCAGCCCCAGCATTTT. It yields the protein CATRGGVQGRGNQPQHF. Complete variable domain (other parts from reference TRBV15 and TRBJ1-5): DAMVIQNPRYQVTQFGKPVTLSCSQTLNHNVMYWYQQKSSQAPKLLFHYYDKDFNNEADTPDNFQSRRPNTSFCFLDIRSPGLGDTAMYLCATRGGVQGRGNQPQHFGDGTRLSIL.

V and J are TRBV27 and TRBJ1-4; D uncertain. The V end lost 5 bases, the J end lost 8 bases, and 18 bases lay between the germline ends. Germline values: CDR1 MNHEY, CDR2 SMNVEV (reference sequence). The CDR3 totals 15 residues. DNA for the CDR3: TGTGCCAGCAGTCCCTCTAACACGGGAGGGGAAAAACTGTTTTTT. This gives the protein CASSPSNTGGEKLFF.

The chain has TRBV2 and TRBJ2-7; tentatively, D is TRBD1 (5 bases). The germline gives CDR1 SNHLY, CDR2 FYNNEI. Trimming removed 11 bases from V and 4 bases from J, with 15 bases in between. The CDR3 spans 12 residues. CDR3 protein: CAGNLGAYEQYF. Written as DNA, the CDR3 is TGTGCCGGCAATCTAGGGGCATACGAGCAGTACTTC.

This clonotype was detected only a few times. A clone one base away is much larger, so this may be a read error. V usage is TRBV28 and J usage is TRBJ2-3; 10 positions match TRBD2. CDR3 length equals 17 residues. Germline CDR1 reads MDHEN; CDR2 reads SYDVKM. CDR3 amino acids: CASSSYSSGSLTGTQYF. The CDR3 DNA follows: TGTGCCAGCAGTTCTTACTCTAGCGGGAGTCTCACAGGTACGCAGTATTTT.

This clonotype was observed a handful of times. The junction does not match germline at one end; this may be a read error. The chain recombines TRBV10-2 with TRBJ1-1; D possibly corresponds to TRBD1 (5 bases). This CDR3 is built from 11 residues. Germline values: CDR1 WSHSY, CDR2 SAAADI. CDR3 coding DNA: TGCGCCAGCAGTGATGGGGCAGAGGCCCGCTTT. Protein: CASSDGAEARF.

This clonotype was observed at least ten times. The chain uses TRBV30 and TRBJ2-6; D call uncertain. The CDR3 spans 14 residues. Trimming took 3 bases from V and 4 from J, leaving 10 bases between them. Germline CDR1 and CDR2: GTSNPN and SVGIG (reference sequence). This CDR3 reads CAWRTPLGANVLTF. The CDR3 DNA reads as TGTGCCTGGAGGACCCCCCTGGGGGCCAACGTCCTGACTTTC.

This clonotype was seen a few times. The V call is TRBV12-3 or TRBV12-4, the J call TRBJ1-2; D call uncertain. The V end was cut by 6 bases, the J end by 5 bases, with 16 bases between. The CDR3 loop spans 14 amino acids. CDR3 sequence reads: CASSPQAGRYGYTF. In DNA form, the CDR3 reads TGTGCCAGCAGCCCCCAAGCAGGACGATATGGCTACACCTTC.

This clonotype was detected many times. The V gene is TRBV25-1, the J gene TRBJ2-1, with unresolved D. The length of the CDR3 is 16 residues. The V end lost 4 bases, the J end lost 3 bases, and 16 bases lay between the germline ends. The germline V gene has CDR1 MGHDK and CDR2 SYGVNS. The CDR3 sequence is CASSGFGVSGYNEQFF. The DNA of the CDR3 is TGTGCCAGCAGTGGATTTGGGGTTTCGGGCTACAATGAGCAGTTCTTC.

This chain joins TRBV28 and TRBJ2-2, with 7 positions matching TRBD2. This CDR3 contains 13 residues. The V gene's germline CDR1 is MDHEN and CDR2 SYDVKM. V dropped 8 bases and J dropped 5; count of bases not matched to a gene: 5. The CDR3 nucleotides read TGTGCCAGCGGCCAAGCGGGGACCGGGGAGCTGTTTTTT. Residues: CASGQAGTGELFF.

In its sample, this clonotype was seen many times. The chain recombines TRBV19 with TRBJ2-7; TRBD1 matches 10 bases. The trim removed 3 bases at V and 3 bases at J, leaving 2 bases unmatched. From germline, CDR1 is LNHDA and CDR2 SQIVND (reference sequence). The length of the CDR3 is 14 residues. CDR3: CASSMGTGDYEQYF. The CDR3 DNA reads TGTGCCAGTAGTATGGGGACAGGGGACTACGAGCAGTACTTC.

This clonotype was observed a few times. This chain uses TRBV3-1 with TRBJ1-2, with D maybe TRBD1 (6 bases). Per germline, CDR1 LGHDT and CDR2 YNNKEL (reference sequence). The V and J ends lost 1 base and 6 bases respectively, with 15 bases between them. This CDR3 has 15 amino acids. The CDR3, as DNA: TGTGCCAGCAGCCAAGTTTCACAGGGTTTCCATGGCTACACCTTC. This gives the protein CASSQVSQGFHGYTF. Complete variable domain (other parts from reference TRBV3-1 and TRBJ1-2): DTAVSQTPKYLVTQMGNDKSIKCEQNLGHDTMYWYKQDSKKFLKIMFSYNNKELIINETVPNRFSPKSPDKAHLNLHINSLELGDSAVYFCASSQVSQGFHGYTFGSGTRLTVV.

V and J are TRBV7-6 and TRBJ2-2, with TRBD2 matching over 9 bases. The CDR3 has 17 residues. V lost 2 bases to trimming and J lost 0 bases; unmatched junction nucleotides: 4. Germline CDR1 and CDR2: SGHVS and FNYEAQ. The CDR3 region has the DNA TGTGCCAGCAGCTTAAAACTAGCGGGCCCGAACACCGGGGAGCTGTTTTTT. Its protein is CASSLKLAGPNTGELFF.

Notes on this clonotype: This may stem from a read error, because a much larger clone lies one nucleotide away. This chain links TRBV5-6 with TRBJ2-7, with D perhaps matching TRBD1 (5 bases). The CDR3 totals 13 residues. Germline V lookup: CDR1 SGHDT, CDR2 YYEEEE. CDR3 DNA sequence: TGTGCCCGCAGCTCCGGACACACATACGAGCAGTACTTC. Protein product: CARSSGHTYEQYF. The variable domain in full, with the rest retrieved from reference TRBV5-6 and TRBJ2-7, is DAGVTQSPTHLIKTRGQQVTLRCSPKSGHDTVSWYQQALGQGPQFIFQYYEEEERQRGNFPDRFSGHQFPNYSSELNVNALLLGDSALYLCARSSGHTYEQYFGPGTRLTVT.

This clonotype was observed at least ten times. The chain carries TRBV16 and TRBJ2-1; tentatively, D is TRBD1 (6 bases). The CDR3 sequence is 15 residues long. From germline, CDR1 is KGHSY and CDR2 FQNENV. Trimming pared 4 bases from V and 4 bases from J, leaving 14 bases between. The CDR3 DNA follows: TGTGCCAGCAGCCCCTACTTCGACAGGTACAATGAGCAGTTCTTC. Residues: CASSPYFDRYNEQFF.

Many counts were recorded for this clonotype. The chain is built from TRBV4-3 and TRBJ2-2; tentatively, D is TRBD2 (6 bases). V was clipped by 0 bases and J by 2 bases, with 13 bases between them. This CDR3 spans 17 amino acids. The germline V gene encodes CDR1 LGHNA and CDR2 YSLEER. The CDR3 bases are TGCGCCAGCAGCCAAGATGGGGGGTCTAGAAACACCGGGGAGCTGTTTTTT. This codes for CASSQDGGSRNTGELFF.

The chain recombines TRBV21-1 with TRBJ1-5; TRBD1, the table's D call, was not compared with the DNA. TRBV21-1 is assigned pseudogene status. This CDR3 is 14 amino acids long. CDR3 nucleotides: TGTGCCAGCACCCGGGGGAGGGGCTGTCAGCCCCAGCATTTT. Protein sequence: CASTRGRGCQPQHF.

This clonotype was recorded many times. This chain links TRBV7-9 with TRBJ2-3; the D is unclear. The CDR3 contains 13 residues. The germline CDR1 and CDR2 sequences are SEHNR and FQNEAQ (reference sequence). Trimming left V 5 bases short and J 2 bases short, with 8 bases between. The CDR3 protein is CASSQAYTDTQYF. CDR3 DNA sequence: TGTGCCAGCAGCCAAGCGTACACAGATACGCAGTATTTT.

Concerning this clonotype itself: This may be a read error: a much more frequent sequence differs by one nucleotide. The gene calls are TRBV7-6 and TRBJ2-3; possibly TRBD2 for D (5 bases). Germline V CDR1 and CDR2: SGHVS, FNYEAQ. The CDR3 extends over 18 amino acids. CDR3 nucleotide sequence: TGTGCCAGCAGCTCTAAGTACCTCGAGGCTGGGAGCACAGATACGCAGTGTTTT. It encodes CASSSKYLEAGSTDTQCF.

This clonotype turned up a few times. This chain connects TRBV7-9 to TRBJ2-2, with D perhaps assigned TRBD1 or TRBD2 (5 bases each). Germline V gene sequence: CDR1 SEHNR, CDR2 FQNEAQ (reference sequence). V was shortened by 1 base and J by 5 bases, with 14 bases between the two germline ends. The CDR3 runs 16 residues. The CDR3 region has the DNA TGTGCCAGCAGCTTAGTAGAACAGGAGCGGACCGGGGAGCTGTTTTTT. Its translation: CASSLVEQERTGELFF.

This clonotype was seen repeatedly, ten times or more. CDR3 loop: CASSQVSVKTFTDTQYF. The CDR3 DNA reads TGTGCCAGCAGCCAAGTGTCAGTTAAGACCTTCACAGATACGCAGTATTTT. The genes are TRBV14 and TRBJ2-3; D gene uncertain. Trimming took off 1 base at V and 2 bases at J, with 16 bases between the two ends. The CDR3 length is 17 residues. The germline CDR1 and CDR2 sequences are SGHDN and FVKESK.

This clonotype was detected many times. The CDR3 bases are TGCGCCAGCAGCCAAGATCTTCCCGGGGCCCGCTCCTACAATGAGCAGTTCTTC. Its protein is CASSQDLPGARSYNEQFF. V usage is TRBV4-1 and J usage is TRBJ2-1; either TRBD1 or TRBD2 may supply D (5 bases each). The CDR3 runs to 18 residues. Germline V CDR1 and CDR2: MGHRA, YSYEKL. Trimming removed 0 bases from V and 0 bases from J, with 15 bases in between.